The rows below give T cell receptor beta chains drawn from one sample of a study of blood T cell repertoires in COVID-19. The method was immunoSEQ multiplex PCR; TCRdb's version includes in-frame clones alone and lacks a portion of them. The table lists around 620,000 clones, around 90% of them singletons, with 0.2% to 0.3% in the top ten. Sequencing was carried out using peripheral blood. The receptor source for this set is a woman under 30 with acute or convalescent COVID-19. Both conserved end residues are part of each CDR3. A D gene is named only where the DNA matches it firmly. Size tells how often a clone was seen (once, few, many) or the class of an expanded clone, and some rows leave it out.

once,NA,TRBJ1-2,TRBV4-2,CASSQEWADYGYTF,TGTGCCAGCAGCCAAGAGTGGGCAGACTATGGCTACACCTTC
NA,NA,TRBJ1-5,TRBV2,CASSEARVVNQPQHF,TGTGCCAGCAGTGAAGCCAGGGTGGTCAATCAGCCCCAGCATTTT
NA,TRBD2,TRBJ2-7,TRBV5-1,CASSEGGTSGYEQYF,TGCGCCAGCAGTGAAGGGGGGACTAGCGGGTACGAGCAGTACTTC
NA,TRBD1,TRBJ1-2,TRBV6-5,CASRQGGLPNGYTF,TGTGCCTCACGACAGGGGGGATTACCTAATGGCTACACCTTC
once,NA,TRBJ2-1,TRBV30,CAGGENSYNEQFF,TGTGCCGGAGGGGAGAACTCCTACAATGAGCAGTTCTTC
NA,TRBD1,TRBJ1-2,TRBV29-1,CSVDEDRTYGYTF,TGCAGCGTTGATGAGGACAGGACTTATGGCTACACCTTC
NA,NA,TRBJ1-2,TRBV4-3,CASSQGGGYGYTF,TGCGCCAGCAGCCAAGGGGGAGGTTATGGCTACACCTTC
NA,NA,TRBJ1-1,TRBV6-6,CASSLVTGNTEAFF,TGTGCCAGCAGTCTGGTTACGGGAAACACTGAAGCTTTCTTT
NA,TRBD1,TRBJ2-5,TRBV29-1,CSVDLPDRGRGETQYF,TGCAGCGTTGATCTACCCGACAGGGGGCGGGGAGAGACCCAGTACTTC
NA,NA,TRBJ1-3,TRBV25-1,CASSQQQGNTIYF,TGTGCCAGCAGCCAGCAACAGGGAAACACCATATATTTT
NA,NA,TRBJ2-3,TRBV4-1,CASSRGGENLDTQYF,TGCGCCAGCAGCCGAGGCGGGGAAAACTTAGATACGCAGTATTTT
NA,TRBD1,TRBJ1-5,TRBV7-9,CASSLGTGYQPQHF,TGTGCCAGCAGCTTAGGGACAGGGTATCAGCCCCAGCATTTT
NA,TRBD1,TRBJ1-5,TRBV30,CAGGQGGNQPQHF,TGTGCCGGGGGGCAGGGGGGCAATCAGCCCCAGCATTTT
NA,TRBD1,TRBJ1-1,TRBV4-1,CASSPFTWTGQSAEAFF,TGCGCCAGCAGCCCTTTTACCTGGACAGGGCAAAGCGCTGAAGCTTTCTTT
once,NA,TRBJ2-5,TRBV6-5,CASSYSSGRETQYF,TGTGCCAGCAGTTACTCGAGCGGCCGGGAGACCCAGTACTTC
few,TRBD1,TRBJ1-6,TRBV7-9,CASSLRTGESPLHF,TGTGCCAGCAGCTTGAGGACAGGGGAGTCACCCCTCCACTTT
NA,NA,TRBJ1-2,TRBV10-1,CASGKIQSSGTIFNYGYTF,TGCGCCAGCGGAAAGATACAAAGCTCCGGGACTATTTTTAACTATGGCTACACCTTC
NA,NA,TRBJ1-5,TRBV4-1,CASSQAPGVQPQHF,TGCGCCAGCAGCCAAGCCCCCGGAGTCCAGCCCCAGCATTTT
NA,NA,TRBJ2-3,TRBV14,CASSLTQTRGPTDTQYF,TGTGCCAGCAGCCTCACCCAAACCCGCGGGCCCACAGATACGCAGTATTTT
NA,TRBD1,TRBJ1-5,TRBV6-2/TRBV6-3,CASSKITGGTNNQPQHF,TGTGCCAGCAGCAAAATCACAGGGGGGACTAACAATCAGCCCCAGCATTTT
NA,NA,TRBJ1-1,TRBV5-8,CASSTLRGTSPEAFF,TGTGCCAGCAGCACGCTCAGGGGAACGAGCCCTGAAGCTTTCTTT
once,NA,TRBJ1-6,TRBV30,CAWSNGLTNSPLHF,TGTGCCTGGAGTAATGGGCTGACCAATTCACCCCTCCACTTT
once,NA,TRBJ1-2,TRBV7-8,CASSPPAGITQYLPYGYTF,TGTGCCAGCAGCCCCCCTGCGGGAATCACACAGTATCTTCCCTATGGCTACACCTTC
NA,NA,TRBJ1-1,TRBV11-2,CASSFPQGTNTEAFF,TGTGCCAGCAGCTTTCCTCAGGGGACGAACACTGAAGCTTTCTTT
NA,TRBD1,TRBJ2-2,TRBV5-1,CASSRRQGTPNTGELFF,TGCGCCAGCAGCCGCCGACAGGGTACCCCGAACACCGGGGAGCTGTTTTTT
few,NA,TRBJ1-5,TRBV4-1,CASSQSQGHQPQHF,TGCGCCAGCAGCCAGTCACAGGGACATCAGCCCCAGCATTTT
NA,NA,TRBJ1-1,TRBV13,CASSRRGNTEAFF,TGTGCCAGCAGCCGCCGGGGGAACACTGAAGCTTTCTTT
NA,TRBD1,TRBJ1-1,TRBV19,CASSPRTGAVDTEAFF,TGTGCCAGTAGTCCCCGGACAGGGGCAGTAGACACTGAAGCTTTCTTT
NA,TRBD2,TRBJ2-2,TRBV9,CASGRGSTGELFF,TGTGCCAGCGGGCGGGGGAGCACCGGGGAGCTGTTTTTT
once,TRBD1,TRBJ2-6,TRBV7-2,CASSAMRTGALRANVLTF,TGTGCCAGCAGCGCTATGAGGACAGGGGCTCTAAGGGCCAACGTCCTGACTTTC
NA,NA,TRBJ1-2,TRBV9,CASSSYGGGYTF,TGTGCCAGCAGCTCCTACGGGGGGGGCTACACCTTC
NA,NA,TRBJ2-7,TRBV6-5,CASSLRGATYEQYF,TGTGCCAGCAGTCTCAGGGGGGCTACCTACGAGCAGTACTTC
once,NA,TRBJ1-1,TRBV9,CASSMYAGDGTEAFF,TGTGCCAGCAGCATGTATGCAGGGGATGGGACTGAAGCTTTCTTT
NA,NA,TRBJ1-5,TRBV19,CASRGQTSNQPQHF,TGTGCCAGTAGAGGACAGACGAGCAATCAGCCCCAGCATTTT
NA,NA,TRBJ1-2,TRBV7-6,CASSLSSGYRYGYTF,TGTGCCAGCAGCTTATCGTCAGGTTATCGCTATGGCTACACCTTC
NA,NA,TRBJ1-2,TRBV18,CASSLSPINSYGYTF,TGTGCCAGCTCACTGTCCCCAATCAACAGCTATGGCTACACCTTC
NA,NA,TRBJ1-1,TRBV5-1,CASSSAQKNTEAFF,TGCGCCAGCAGCTCCGCTCAGAAGAACACTGAAGCTTTCTTT
once,NA,TRBJ2-3,TRBV18,CASSIWGRTDTQYF,TGTGCCAGCTCAATTTGGGGGCGCACAGATACGCAGTATTTT
NA,TRBD2,TRBJ2-2,TRBV5-4,CASSLAASGVPRELFF,TGTGCCAGCAGCTTAGCGGCTAGCGGGGTGCCCAGGGAGCTGTTTTTT
NA,NA,TRBJ1-2,TRBV6-6,CASSHGTYREGGHGYTF,TGTGCCAGCAGTCACGGGACCTACAGGGAAGGTGGCCATGGCTACACCTTC
NA,NA,TRBJ1-1,TRBV29-1,CSVEIAEAFF,TGCAGCGTTGAAATCGCTGAAGCTTTCTTT
NA,NA,TRBJ2-1,TRBV19,CASSIGFGGNEQFF,TGTGCCAGTAGTATAGGGTTTGGGGGGAATGAGCAGTTCTTC
NA,NA,TRBJ1-2,TRBV2,CASSDSRSGYTF,TGTGCCAGCAGTGACTCGCGTAGTGGCTACACCTTC
once,TRBD1,TRBJ2-7,TRBV19,CASSSAGTVNYEQYF,TGTGCCAGTAGCTCTGCCGGGACAGTTAACTACGAGCAGTACTTC
NA,NA,TRBJ1-1,TRBV6-6,CAARSFRTEAFF,TGTGCAGCTAGGAGTTTTCGCACTGAAGCTTTCTTT
NA,NA,TRBJ2-7,TRBV20-1,CSASIGAPVEEQYF,TGCAGTGCTAGTATTGGGGCCCCTGTTGAAGAGCAGTACTTC
once,TRBD1,TRBJ2-5,TRBV2,CASSPGTGVRETQYF,TGTGCCAGCAGCCCAGGGACAGGGGTCCGGGAGACCCAGTACTTC
NA,NA,TRBJ1-2,TRBV11-2,CASSSILHTFNGYTF,TGTGCCAGCAGCTCGATTCTGCATACTTTCAATGGCTACACCTTC
NA,TRBD1,TRBJ1-1,TRBV18,CASSSSGTGLWNTEAFF,TGTGCCAGCTCGTCATCCGGGACAGGACTATGGAACACTGAAGCTTTCTTT
NA,NA,TRBJ1-4,TRBV13,CASSLAGDLREKLFF,TGTGCCAGCAGCTTAGCCGGGGATCTACGGGAAAAACTGTTTTTT
NA,NA,TRBJ1-5,TRBV10-3,CAIRGEGGRPQHF,TGTGCCATCAGGGGGGAGGGGGGCCGGCCCCAGCATTTT
NA,NA,TRBJ2-7,TRBV12-5,CASGLDLTFREVYEQYF,TGTGCTAGTGGTTTGGACCTAACCTTTCGAGAGGTCTACGAGCAGTACTTC
NA,TRBD1,TRBJ2-1,TRBV24-1,CATSDRTGWTNEQFF,TGTGCCACCAGTGATAGGACAGGGTGGACCAATGAGCAGTTCTTC
few,TRBD1,TRBJ1-2,TRBV30,CAWSVVQGIEGYTF,TGTGCCTGGAGTGTAGTACAGGGGATCGAAGGCTACACCTTC